There are many counts of the clone carrying this T cell receptor (beta chain). This entry is derived from a study of T cells in Graves' hyperthyroidism and ophthalmopathy. Trimming stripped 1 base from V and 0 bases from J, with 10 bases between. CDR1 and CDR2 from the germline V gene are DFQATT and SNEGSKA (reference sequence). There are 16 residues in the CDR3. From RNA transcripts, TCR beta CDR3 regions were amplified. When the TCR CDR3 underwent first-round RT-PCR, the HTBI primer set was used. MiXCR, applied by TCRdb to the multiplex PCR reads, yields one record per CDR3 protein. Of about 560,000 distinct CDR3 sequences in the sample, 16% were seen once. Newly diagnosed patients aged 18 to 65 had hyperthyroidism of under 2 months' duration.

This TCR was sampled from a young woman with Graves' hyperthyroidism. The specimen was blood. The V call is TRBV20-1, the J call TRBJ1-6, with D possibly being TRBD1 (5 bases). The CDR3: CSARVGGGSYNSPLHF. The CDR3 nucleotides read TGCAGTGCTAGAGTGGGGGGGGGCTCCTATAATTCACCCCTCCACTTT.